These T cell receptor beta chains were read from a single sample in a study of tumor and adjacent non-tumor tissue in lung cancer. TCRdb analysed the multiplex PCR reads with MiXCR anew, one entry per CDR3 protein. The sample contains around 200,000 distinct CDR3 sequences, 71% of which appear only once. The sample consisted of lung tumor tissue. Source of these receptors: a man aged 55 to 70 with non-small cell lung cancer. CDR3s include the opening cysteine and the closing phenylalanine or tryptophan. A D gene is named only where the DNA matches it firmly. Size is omitted from some rows. Given values are once, few, many or a class for expanded clones.

j_gene	v_gene	d_gene	abundance	CDR3nt	CDR3aa
TRBJ1-6	TRBV7-3	.	.	TGTGCCAGCAGCCAGAGGGTGGGTTCACCCCTCCACTTT	CASSQRVGSPLHF
TRBJ2-5	TRBV4-1	.	many	TGCGCCAGCAGCCCCTCCGCTAGGGGCCGACAAGAGACCCAGTACTTC	CASSPSARGRQETQYF
TRBJ2-2	TRBV6-5	.	.	TGTGCCAACAGTTACTCGGGGCTAGTAGGAAACACCGGGGAGCTGTTTTTT	CANSYSGLVGNTGELFF
TRBJ2-5	TRBV11-2	.	.	TGTGCCAGCAGCCCCGCGACGTACCTGGAGACCCAGTACTTC	CASSPATYLETQYF
TRBJ1-1	TRBV20-1	.	.	TGCAGTGCAAAACCCCGGGACGGGGGTTCGGTGATCACTGAAGCTTTCTTT	CSAKPRDGGSVITEAFF
TRBJ2-7	TRBV29-1	.	once	TGCAGCGTTGGACTAGTCGTCGGCAAGCAGTACTTC	CSVGLVVGKQYF
TRBJ1-5	TRBV4-1	.	.	TGCGCCAGCAGCCAAGAGATGACGGGGATGCGACCCCATCATTTT	CASSQEMTGMRPHHF
TRBJ2-7	TRBV20-1	TRBD1	.	TGCAGTGCTATCGGGACAGGCCTCCCTAACGGGAACTACGAGCAGTACTTC	CSAIGTGLPNGNYEQYF
TRBJ2-1	TRBV12-3/TRBV12-4	.	.	TGTGCCAGCAGTCTGGGACACCCCTACAATGATCAGTTCTTC	CASSLGHPYNDQFF
TRBJ2-6	TRBV11-2	.	.	TGTATCAGCAGTCCTATCTCTGGGGCACACGTCCTGACTTTC	CISSPISGAHVLTF
TRBJ2-1	TRBV20-1	.	.	TGCAGTGCAAAAATAAGCGTGGGTTTCTACAATGAGCAGTTCTTC	CSAKISVGFYNEQFF
TRBJ2-1	TRBV19	TRBD2	.	TGTGCCAGTAGAGCCTTGACTAGCGGGACAGGAGGATCCTACAATGAGCAGTTCTTC	CASRALTSGTGGSYNEQFF
TRBJ2-6	TRBV4-2	.	.	TGTGCCAGCAGCCAGGGGATTGTGGCCAACGTCCTGACTTTC	CASSQGIVANVLTF
TRBJ2-7	TRBV6-5	TRBD2	once	TGTACCAGTAGTTACTCGACTTGGGGGGGTCACTACGAGCAGTACTTC	CTSSYSTWGGHYEQYF
TRBJ2-3	TRBV29-1	.	.	TGCAGCGCACTCCTCGGGCGGCCGGGAGATACGCAGTATTTT	CSALLGRPGDTQYF
TRBJ1-1	TRBV28	.	once	TGTGCCAGCAGTTTATTCTACGGGGGGACGGCTGAAGCTTTCTTT	CASSLFYGGTAEAFF
TRBJ2-7	TRBV5-6	.	.	TGTGCCAGCAGCTTGGGACGCCATGGAGGCAATCAGTACTTC	CASSLGRHGGNQYF
TRBJ2-7	TRBV20-1	.	.	TGCAGTGCCGGGGGACGGGGGGCGAGCGAACAGTACTTC	CSAGGRGASEQYF
TRBJ2-1	TRBV6-2/TRBV6-3	.	.	TGTGCCAGCAGTTACTCTCCGGAGGCCTACAATGAGCAGTTCTTC	CASSYSPEAYNEQFF
TRBJ2-1	TRBV11-2	.	once	TGTGCCAACAGCTTCACAGGGAGCTACGAGCAATACTTC	CANSFTGSYEQYF
TRBJ2-6	TRBV6-1	TRBD1	.	TGTGCCGGCAGCGGACAGGGGGCTGGGACCAACGTCCTGACTTTC	CAGSGQGAGTNVLTF
TRBJ1-5	TRBV6-1	.	.	TGTGCCAGCACCAGTTCCAGGGTAAACTCTATTGACAATCTGCCCCAGCATTTT	CASTSSRVNSIDNLPQHF
TRBJ1-2	TRBV12-3/TRBV12-4	.	.	TGTGCCAGCACCTTAGGTGGGGTGCGTGGCTACACCTTC	CASTLGGVRGYTF
TRBJ2-5	TRBV11-2	TRBD1	once	TGTGTCTGCAGGTCTACAGGGGAAGAGACCCAGTACTTC	CVCRSTGEETQYF
TRBJ2-6	TRBV11-2	.	once	TGTGCCAGCAGTCCTATCTCTGGGGCTAGTATCCTGACTTTC	CASSPISGASILTF
TRBJ2-7	TRBV11-3	.	.	TGTGCCAGCTCCGGGGTAGGGCCACTAGCCCCGTTCGAGCAGTACTTC	CASSGVGPLAPFEQYF